The 20 T cell receptor beta chains below were found in one sample sequenced in a study of STAT5B mutations in CD4+ large granular lymphocyte leukemia. Measured with immunoSEQ multiplex PCR; TCRdb has only the in-frame clones, and not every one. This sample has more than 30,000 clones; 70% to 90% occur once, and the top ten carry more than 0.75%. The source material was CD4+ T cells from blood buffy coats. These TCRs come from a human donor in good health.

This clone showed up just a few times. This chain uses TRBV18 with TRBJ1-2; tentatively, D is TRBD1 (5 bases). The CDR3 consists of 14 residues. V was clipped by 1 base and J by 3 bases, with 9 bases between them. The germline CDR1 and CDR2 sequences are KGHSH and LQKENI. Here the CDR3 DNA reads TGTGCCAGCTCACCACGCAGGGACGACTATGGCTACACCTTC. This sequence encodes CASSPRRDDYGYTF. Full variable domain (rest looked up from reference TRBV18 and TRBJ1-2): NAGVMQNPRHLVRRRGQEARLRCSPMKGHSHVYWYRQLPEEGLKFMVYLQKENIIDESGMPKERFSAEFPKEGPSILRIQQVVRGDSAAYFCASSPRRDDYGYTFGSGTRLTVV.

The chain recombines TRBV29-1 with TRBJ1-2; D is perhaps TRBD1 (5 bases). Germline CDR1 SQVTM, CDR2 ANQGSEA. The CDR3 runs 16 residues. V lost 4 bases and J 8 bases, leaving 26 bases between the germline ends. The CDR3: CSVGWWHDRGEQGYTF. The DNA of the CDR3 is TGCAGCGTTGGTTGGTGGCACGACAGAGGTGAGCAAGGCTACACCTTC.

The chain is built from TRBV29-1 and TRBJ1-3, with D possibly matching TRBD1 (5 bases). V dropped 3 bases and J dropped 8 bases, with 14 bases sitting between them. The germline CDR1 and CDR2 sequences are SQVTM and ANQGSEA. CDR3 length: 13 amino acids. CDR3 loop: CSVDLSGTDTIYF. CDR3 in DNA: TGCAGCGTTGATCTGTCCGGGACTGACACCATATATTTT. Together with reference TRBV29-1 and TRBJ1-3, the CDR3 gives the full variable domain: SAVISQKPSRDICQRGTSLTIQCQVDSQVTMMFWYRQQPGQSLTLIATANQGSEATYESGFVIDKFPISRPNLTFSTLTVSNMSPEDSSIYLCSVDLSGTDTIYFGEGSWLTVV.

The chain uses TRBV29-1 and TRBJ1-1; perhaps TRBD1 as D (6 bases). With 4 bases removed from V and 3 bases from J, the gap between germline ends came to 12 bases. Looked up from germline, CDR1 is SQVTM and CDR2 is ANQGSEA. CDR3 length: 13 amino acids. This CDR3 is CSVGGTLYTEAFF. The CDR3 nucleotides read TGCAGCGTTGGAGGGACATTGTACACTGAAGCTTTCTTT.

V and J are TRBV27 and TRBJ2-2, with a weak D call TRBD2 (7 bases). The CDR3 consists of 16 residues. The ends were cut back, 8 bases at V and 2 bases at J, with 18 bases in the middle. Looked up from germline, CDR1 is MNHEY and CDR2 is SMNVEV (reference sequence). CDR3: CASCPRGALNTGELFF. In nucleotides, the CDR3 is TGTGCCAGCTGCCCTCGGGGGGCCCTAAACACCGGGGAGCTGTTTTTT.

V usage is TRBV2 and J usage is TRBJ1-2, with 7 positions matching TRBD1. The CDR3 is 15 amino acids. Germline values: CDR1 SNHLY, CDR2 FYNNEI. J gave up 1 base and V 4 bases, and 6 bases lay outside the gene matches. Here the CDR3 DNA reads TGTGCCAGCAGTGCGACAGGGACTTATAACTATGGCTACACCTTC. Residues: CASSATGTYNYGYTF.

The chain has TRBV30 and TRBJ2-7; no reliable D call. Germline V gene data show CDR1 as GTSNPN and CDR2 as SVGIG (reference sequence). The V and J ends lost 0 bases and 7 bases respectively, with 7 bases between them. The length of the CDR3 is 11 residues. This CDR3 reads CAWSVGKEQYF. The CDR3 coding sequence is TGTGCCTGGAGTGTTGGGAAAGAGCAGTACTTC.

V is TRBV28 and J is TRBJ1-2; no reliable D call. The CDR3 length is 15 residues. Looked up from germline, CDR1 is MDHEN and CDR2 is SYDVKM. Trimming took 6 bases from V and 7 from J, leaving 21 bases between them. The CDR3 reads CASRERSTDSAGYTF. In nucleotides, the CDR3 is TGTGCCAGCAGGGAAAGATCGACTGATTCTGCTGGCTACACCTTC.

The genes are TRBV6-6 and TRBJ1-1; 11 positions match TRBD1. This CDR3 comprises 15 residues. The V segment lost 6 bases and the J segment 4 bases; nucleotides outside the gene matches: 7. Germline CDR1 is MNHNY and CDR2 is SVGAGI (reference sequence). The CDR3 coding sequence is TGTGCCAGCAGCCCGGACAGGGGGCGAGTCACTGAAGCTTTCTTT. The encoded protein is CASSPDRGRVTEAFF.

This chain connects TRBV11-2 to TRBJ1-3; D unclear. The V end was cut by 1 base, the J end by 0 bases, with 13 bases between. The CDR3 has 17 amino acids. Per germline, CDR1 SGHAT and CDR2 FQNNGV. CDR3 amino acids: CASSLGETTISGNTIYF. CDR3 nucleotide sequence: TGTGCCAGCAGCTTAGGAGAGACAACGATCTCTGGAAACACCATATATTTT.

V usage is TRBV11-2 and J usage is TRBJ2-1; D is unclear. Germline V gene lookup returns CDR1 SGHAT and CDR2 FQNNGV. This CDR3 is built from 13 residues. Trimming stripped 3 bases from V and 15 bases from J, with 18 bases between. The CDR3 DNA reads as TGTGCCAGCAGCTTTGCTGGTGGTCTGGTGGGGTTCTTC. Its protein product is CASSFAGGLVGFF. The full variable domain, its missing parts supplied by reference TRBV11-2 and TRBJ2-1, is EAGVAQSPRYKIIEKRQSVAFWCNPISGHATLYWYQQILGQGPKLLIQFQNNGVVDDSQLPKDRFSAERLKGVDSTLKIQPAKLEDSAVYLCASSFAGGLVGFFGPGTRLTVL.

This chain uses TRBV9 with TRBJ2-4; perhaps TRBD2 as D (7 bases). There are 15 residues in the CDR3. Per germline, CDR1 SGDLS and CDR2 YYNGEE. The V end lost 0 bases, the J end lost 8 bases, and 15 bases lay between the germline ends. The CDR3 DNA reads TGTGCCAGCAGCGTAGCCCTTGGGAGGGGGTACATTCAGTACTTC. Translation: CASSVALGRGYIQYF.

This rearrangement joins TRBV11-2 to TRBJ1-3; D may be TRBD1 (5 bases). Germline values: CDR1 SGHAT, CDR2 FQNNGV. The CDR3 has 18 amino acids. V dropped 0 bases and J dropped 0 bases, with 15 bases sitting between them. This CDR3 reads CASSLDLGGDLSGNTIYF. CDR3 nucleotides: TGTGCCAGCAGCTTAGATCTCGGGGGAGACCTCTCTGGAAACACCATATATTTT.

The chain combines TRBV6-5 with TRBJ2-5, with a tentative D call TRBD2 (5 bases). The last part of the DNA fits TRBJ2-7 better; the J call may be wrong. This CDR3 spans 14 amino acids. From germline, CDR1 is MNHEY and CDR2 SVGAGI. The CDR3 is CASSPIRGMSEQYF. The CDR3 DNA reads as TGTGCCAGCAGTCCCATCAGAGGGATGAGCGAGCAGTACTTC.

The rearrangement links TRBV10-3 to TRBJ1-1; unclear D gene. Germline V gene sequence: CDR1 ENHRY, CDR2 SYGVKD. Trimming took off 6 bases at V and 1 base at J, with 9 bases between the two ends. This CDR3 contains 13 residues. The CDR3 DNA reads TGTGCCATCAGCCTTTGGGAGAACACTGAAGCTTTCTTT. Its protein product is CAISLWENTEAFF.

The gene calls are TRBV27 and TRBJ1-1; 8 nucleotides match TRBD1. Germline CDR1 and CDR2: MNHEY and SMNVEV (reference sequence). This CDR3 spans 18 amino acids. V lost 6 bases to trimming and J lost 0 bases; unmatched junction nucleotides: 15. DNA of the CDR3: TGTGCCAGCAGCCCCTTTCGCAGGGGGCTCCATATGAACACTGAAGCTTTCTTT. This codes for CASSPFRRGLHMNTEAFF.

The genes are TRBV27 and TRBJ1-1, with a weak D call TRBD1 (6 bases). V was clipped by 1 base and J by 0 bases, with 12 bases between them. The CDR3 consists of 16 residues. Germline V gene sequence: CDR1 MNHEY, CDR2 SMNVEV (reference sequence). This CDR3 reads CASSLLRDTLNTEAFF. The CDR3 DNA follows: TGTGCCAGCAGTTTATTGAGGGACACCCTGAACACTGAAGCTTTCTTT.

This clone was picked up one time. The genes are TRBV5-1 and TRBJ2-2, with D unresolved. The CDR3 has 14 residues. CDR1 and CDR2 from the germline V gene are SGHRS and YFSETQ. V dropped 0 bases and J dropped 0 bases, with 3 bases sitting between them. In DNA, the CDR3 is TGCGCCAGCAGCTTGGTCTCGAACACCGGGGAGCTGTTTTTT. Encoded protein: CASSLVSNTGELFF.

The chain is built from TRBV7-2 and TRBJ1-2; D not resolved. Trimming took off 4 bases at V and 3 bases at J, with 12 bases between the two ends. Germline V gene data show CDR1 as SGHTA and CDR2 as FQGNSA. This CDR3 spans 14 amino acids. The CDR3 loop is CASSSNAAYYGYTF. As DNA, the CDR3 is TGTGCCAGCAGCTCCAACGCGGCCTACTATGGCTACACCTTC.

CDR3: CASSPRQLMNTEAFF. CDR3 bases: TGTGCCAGCAGCCCCAGACAGCTCATGAACACTGAAGCTTTCTTT. The chain carries TRBV11-1 and TRBJ1-1; tentatively, D is TRBD1 (5 bases). V was clipped by 5 bases and J by 0 bases, with 13 bases between them. The CDR3 spans 15 residues. Germline V gives CDR1 SGHAT, CDR2 FQDESV (reference sequence).